A selection of T cell receptor beta chains follows, all from one sample in a study of CD8 T cells in ankylosing spondylitis. MiXCR, applied by TCRdb to the 5' RACE reads, yields one record per CDR3 protein. In the table there are more than 95,000 distinct CDR3 sequences, about 8% of which are singletons. Sequencing was done on a sample of blood, either unsorted or a sorted T cell fraction (not recorded which). The receptors here all came from a male donor with ankylosing spondylitis or in good health (not recorded which). The CDR3 runs from the conserved cysteine through the conserved F or W. Each record gives: V gene, clone size, J gene, CDR3 protein. The listing skips clone size in some rows; elsewhere it reads once, few, many or a size class.

>TRBV6-2/TRBV6-3|many|TRBJ2-1
CASSYPGLGAYNEQFF
>TRBV7-2|many|TRBJ2-3
CASSLIQATDTQYF
>TRBV5-1|many|TRBJ2-3
CASSLVGTSTDTQYF
>TRBV20-1|many|TRBJ2-2
CSASFPGKDTGELFF
>TRBV29-1|few|TRBJ2-1
CSVGEQLGSYNEQFF
>TRBV3-1|many|TRBJ2-7
CASSQEGGFYEQYF
>TRBV20-1|many|TRBJ2-7
CSARGGQGTYEQYF
>TRBV6-2/TRBV6-3|many|TRBJ2-1
CASSLRVEQFF
>TRBV10-3|many|TRBJ1-5
CAISAQGASNQPQHF
>TRBV20-1|many|TRBJ1-1
CSSRDLNTEAFF
>TRBV11-1|once|TRBJ2-7
CASSLVPRTSGSSPYEQYF
>TRBV10-3|many|TRBJ1-2
CATLARSGNDGYTF
>TRBV4-1|.|TRBJ2-3
CASSQPRRGRTDTQYF
>TRBV4-2|many|TRBJ2-5
CASSQDGTSVETQYF
>TRBV6-5|.|TRBJ2-5
CASSYRAGETQYF
>TRBV2|many|TRBJ2-7
CASSSGQGDMEYF
>TRBV20-1|many|TRBJ2-7
CSARDLASGILINSYEQYF
>TRBV19|many|TRBJ2-7
CASRSRGSYEQYF
>TRBV10-3|few|TRBJ2-1
CAIRETENEQFF
>TRBV19|many|TRBJ2-2
CASLGLAGTGELFF
>TRBV27|many|TRBJ2-2
CASSRGLAGELFF
>TRBV7-9|many|TRBJ2-5
CASSLSGTRGETQYF
>TRBV12-3/TRBV12-4|.|TRBJ1-1
CASSFAGAKTEAFF
>TRBV4-2|many|TRBJ1-1
CASSHPGIQNTEAFF
>TRBV12-3/TRBV12-4|few|TRBJ1-2
CASSLTLNYGYTF
>TRBV6-1|.|TRBJ1-2
CASGRTDGYTF
>TRBV4-3|.|TRBJ2-1
CASSHASGSPYNEQFF
>TRBV29-1|many|TRBJ2-7
CSVEGTGKPYEQYF
>TRBV29-1|many|TRBJ2-5
CSVARVEETQYF
>TRBV19|many|TRBJ2-7
CASSDLDGWEQYF
>TRBV27|many|TRBJ2-1
CASSFPRGQSYNEQFF
>TRBV11-1|many|TRBJ1-4
CASSLRASATKLFF
>TRBV6-2/TRBV6-3|many|TRBJ2-7
CASSFRTGTYEQYF
>TRBV6-2/TRBV6-3|many|TRBJ2-1
CASSNEGLAGGGQFF
>TRBV29-1|many|TRBJ2-1
CSVGLWEDNEQFF
>TRBV7-2|many|TRBJ1-4
CASSLEVGSTNEKLFF
>TRBV2|many|TRBJ2-3
CASTSGSSDTQYF
>TRBV10-3|many|TRBJ2-2
CAIRSEGAYRTGELFF
>TRBV20-1|many|TRBJ2-5
CSASKLAGGRETQYF
>TRBV24-1|many|TRBJ2-3
CATSEGRSTDTQYF
>TRBV5-1|many|TRBJ2-7
CASSFLSGHYEQYF
>TRBV13|few|TRBJ2-1
CASSGLAGNEQFF
>TRBV21-1|many|TRBJ2-5
CASSKESGRDGETQYF
>TRBV7-2|many|TRBJ2-2
CASSLPSGGPAGELFF
>TRBV20-1|many|TRBJ1-6
CSARDRAGGNSPLHF
>TRBV5-1|many|TRBJ2-7
CASYGEGAPYEQYF
>TRBV29-1|.|TRBJ1-1
CSVVLTGGNTEAFF
>TRBV29-1|many|TRBJ2-1
CSVRGTGGKNEQFF
>TRBV5-6|.|TRBJ2-3
CASTLTNTDTQYF
>TRBV29-1|many|TRBJ2-1
CSVDRGTGPYNEQFF
>TRBV29-1|many|TRBJ2-3
CSVNGGTQKGTDTQYF
>TRBV29-1|many|TRBJ1-2
CSVVFRGDLDGYTF
>TRBV18|few|TRBJ1-2
CASSPTAANYGYTF
>TRBV7-7|many|TRBJ2-7
CASSPQGRSYEQYF